The 14 T cell receptor beta chains given below trace back to one sample, sequenced in a study of blood T cell repertoires in COVID-19. Clones were read by immunoSEQ multiplex PCR, and TCRdb kept only the in-frame ones, dropping some. This table has over 85,000 clones, about 80% appearing once. Sequenced: peripheral blood. The source is a man between 65 and 85 years old with acute or convalescent COVID-19.

The J gene is TRBJ2-7, the V gene TRBV6-5; TRBD1 agrees at 9 bases. The CDR3 contains 14 residues. V shed 8 bases and J 1 base; nucleotides not matched to a gene: 6. The germline gives CDR1 MNHEY, CDR2 SVGAGI. The DNA for the CDR3 is TGTGCCAGCGGCCGGACAGGGGCTTCCTACGAGCAGTACTTC. As protein: CASGRTGASYEQYF.

V and J are TRBV10-2 and TRBJ2-3; 10 bases agree with TRBD2. The germline gives CDR1 WSHSY, CDR2 SAAADI. The CDR3 is made up of 14 amino acids. The ends lost 6 bases at V and 6 bases at J; junction bases unmatched: 6. CDR3 nucleotides: TGCGCCAGCAGACAAGCGGGAGGGCTCGATACGCAGTATTTT. Protein: CASRQAGGLDTQYF.

This sequence joins TRBV6-2 or TRBV6-3 and TRBJ1-3, with D possibly being TRBD1 (6 bases). CDR1 is MNHEY and CDR2 is SVGEGT in the germline V gene. CDR3 size: 16 residues. V lost 5 bases to trimming and J lost 0 bases, with 14 bases between them. The CDR3 sequence: CASSQRTVYSGNTIYF. Written as DNA, the CDR3 is TGTGCCAGCAGTCAGAGGACAGTTTACTCTGGAAACACCATATATTTT.

The chain combines TRBV11-3 with TRBJ2-3; TRBD2 matches 16 bases. J was trimmed by 4 bases and V by 4 bases; bases with no gene match: 8. Germline CDR1 is SGHNT and CDR2 is YENEEA. CDR3 length: 18 amino acids. In DNA form, the CDR3 reads TGTGCCAGCAGCTCTCCGGGACTAGCGGGAGGGCCCTCAGATACGCAGTATTTT. Its protein product is CASSSPGLAGGPSDTQYF.

The chain has TRBV5-4 and TRBJ2-1; TRBD1 is a possible D gene (6 bases). This CDR3 comprises 17 residues. Germline CDR1 reads SGHNT; CDR2 reads YYREEE (reference sequence). Trimming shortened V by 5 bases and J by 0 bases, and 18 bases separated the two germline ends. This chain's CDR3 is CASRYDPTGSSYNEQFF. DNA of the CDR3: TGTGCCAGCAGGTACGACCCAACAGGGAGCTCCTACAATGAGCAGTTCTTC.

The chain joins TRBV12-5 to TRBJ1-1; D possibly corresponds to TRBD1 (5 bases). Trimming removed 1 base at V and 11 bases at J, with 14 bases between. This CDR3 has 13 amino acids. Germline-derived CDR1 and CDR2 are LGHNT and FRNRAP. CDR3 sequence: CASGLDRSSNAFF. The CDR3 DNA is TGTGCTAGTGGTTTGGACAGGAGCAGCAACGCTTTCTTT.

The chain combines TRBV24-1 with TRBJ2-7; possibly TRBD1 for D (5 bases). Germline V gene sequence: CDR1 KGHDR, CDR2 SFDVKD. CDR3 length equals 12 residues. V was trimmed by 4 bases and J by 5 bases, leaving 8 bases between them. In DNA form, the CDR3 reads TGTGCCACCAGTGACAGGGCCAACGAGCAGTACTTC. Translating it yields CATSDRANEQYF.

The chain employs TRBV2 and TRBJ1-5; 7 positions match TRBD1. V lost 6 bases and J lost 5; bases outside the gene matches: 7. CDR1 is SNHLY and CDR2 is FYNNEI in the germline V gene. The CDR3 loop spans 14 amino acids. The CDR3 is CASSPDRQDQPQHF. The CDR3 bases are TGTGCCAGCAGCCCGGACAGGCAGGATCAGCCCCAGCATTTT.

The CDR3 bases are TGTGCCAGCAGCTTAGCAGGACAGAACACCGGGGAGCTGTTTTTT. Translation: CASSLAGQNTGELFF. V gene TRBV7-9 combines with J gene TRBJ2-2, with D maybe TRBD1 (5 bases). V shed 0 bases and J shed 1 base, with 6 bases lying between them. The CDR3 length is 15 residues. Looked up from germline, CDR1 is SEHNR and CDR2 is FQNEAQ (reference sequence).

The genes are TRBV7-3 and TRBJ2-4, with D perhaps TRBD1 (6 bases). The germline gives CDR1 SGHTA, CDR2 FQGTGA. Trimming removed 3 bases from V and 9 bases from J, with 9 bases in between. The CDR3 has 12 residues. The CDR3 is CASSLQGGIQYF. CDR3 sequence (DNA): TGTGCCAGCAGCTTGCAAGGGGGCATTCAGTACTTC. Variable domain in full (rest from reference TRBV7-3 and TRBJ2-4): GAGVSQTPSNKVTEKGKYVELRCDPISGHTALYWYRQSLGQGPEFLIYFQGTGAADDSGLPNDRFFAVRPEGSVSTLKIQRTERGDSAVYLCASSLQGGIQYFGAGTRLSVL.

The chain carries TRBV18 and TRBJ1-5, with D tentatively TRBD1 (6 bases). CDR1 is KGHSH, CDR2 LQKENI, per germline. This CDR3 spans 14 amino acids. Deletions cut 4 bases from V and 3 bases from J, with 10 bases between. In nucleotides, the CDR3 is TGTGCCAGCTCACTAGGACAGCCCAATCAGCCCCAGCATTTT. Protein: CASSLGQPNQPQHF. Complete variable domain (other parts from reference TRBV18 and TRBJ1-5): NAGVMQNPRHLVRRRGQEARLRCSPMKGHSHVYWYRQLPEEGLKFMVYLQKENIIDESGMPKERFSAEFPKEGPSILRIQQVVRGDSAAYFCASSLGQPNQPQHFGDGTRLSIL.

Ten or more counts support this clone. The chain has TRBV12-3 or TRBV12-4 and TRBJ1-4; possibly TRBD1 for D (6 bases). Trimming removed 1 base at V and 8 bases at J, with 8 bases between. There are 13 residues in the CDR3. This chain's CDR3 is CASSLDDREKLFF. CDR3 nucleotide sequence: TGTGCCAGCAGTTTAGACGACAGGGAAAAACTGTTTTTT.

This clone was observed a few times. This chain joins TRBV18 and TRBJ2-7; 8 positions agree with TRBD1. This CDR3 spans 15 amino acids. The J segment lost 6 bases and the V segment lost 1 base, leaving 8 bases of the junction unmatched. CDR1 is KGHSH, CDR2 LQKENI, per germline. CDR3: CASSPQDRERGEQYF. CDR3 bases: TGTGCCAGCTCACCACAGGACAGGGAACGCGGCGAGCAGTACTTC.

This clone was observed once. The V call is TRBV27, the J call TRBJ1-6; 7 bases fit TRBD1. The V gene's germline CDR1 is MNHEY and CDR2 SMNVEV (reference sequence). Unmatched junction bases numbered 5, after V lost 2 bases and J lost 13 bases. The CDR3 totals 13 residues. The CDR3 loop reads CASSLGTAVPLHF. CDR3 DNA sequence: TGTGCCAGCAGTTTAGGGACAGCGGTCCCCCTCCACTTT.